This T cell receptor beta chain was recovered during a study of T cell clonality in common variable immunodeficiency. Study-level findings and limits: CVID subjects shared fewer TCRbeta clones than healthy controls did.

Produced via immunoSEQ multiplex PCR; TCRdb's table is partial and in-frame only. The sample has approximately 45,000 clones, none seen only once; the top ten hold approximately 2.2%. This clone was detected many times. The antigen remains unidentified. The CDR3 is cut off 3 residues early in the read; its end comes from the germline J gene. Other DNA sequences in the sample encode the same CDR3. The CDR3 is 14 amino acids. Trimming took 2 bases from V and 4 from J, leaving 10 bases between them. In germline, CDR1 is SGHRS, CDR2 YFSETQ. The rearrangement links TRBV5-1 to TRBJ1-3, with D perhaps TRBD1 (6 bases). This receptor was obtained from a person between 18 and 69 years old in good health. The sequenced material came from peripheral blood mononuclear cells. The CDR3: CASSLGGGGNTIYF. The sequenced CDR3 bases are TGCGCCAGCAGCTTAGGGGGTGGCGGAAACACC.